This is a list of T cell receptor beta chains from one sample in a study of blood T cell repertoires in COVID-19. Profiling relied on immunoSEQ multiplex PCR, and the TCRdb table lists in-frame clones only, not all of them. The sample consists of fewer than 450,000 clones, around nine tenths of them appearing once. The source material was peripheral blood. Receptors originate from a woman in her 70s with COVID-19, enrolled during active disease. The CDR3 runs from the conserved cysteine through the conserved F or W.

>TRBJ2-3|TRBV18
CASSKDRGWDTQYF
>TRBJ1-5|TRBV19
CASSIGRSPGGSNQPQHF
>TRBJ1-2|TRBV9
CASSASGVDYGYTF
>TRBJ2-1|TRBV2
CASSGLAGGNEQFF
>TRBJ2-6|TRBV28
CASSKTGIEANVLTF
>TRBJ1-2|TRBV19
CASSTGQRGGYTF
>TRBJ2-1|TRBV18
CASSPGTGSSYNEQFF
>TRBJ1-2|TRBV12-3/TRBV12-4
CASTLGPLYGYTF
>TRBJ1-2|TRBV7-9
CASSPGGTGVPRLDYGYTF
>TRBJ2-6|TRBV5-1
CASSSSTGAGANVLTF
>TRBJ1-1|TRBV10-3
CAISGTGVNTEAFF
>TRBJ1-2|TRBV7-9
CASSPTTIRQVGYTF
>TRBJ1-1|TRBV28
CASTILNTEAFF
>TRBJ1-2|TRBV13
CASSSGTAILTYGYTF
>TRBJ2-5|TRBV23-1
CASGDRGPRDRGQETQYF
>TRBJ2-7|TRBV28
CASSTLGQEVTYEQYF
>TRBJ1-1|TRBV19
CASRTGRGAFF
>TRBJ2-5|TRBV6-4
CASSDSWRGGRETQYF
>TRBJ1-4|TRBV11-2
CASSLTGLNEKLFF
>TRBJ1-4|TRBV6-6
CASDNRDSRNEKLFF
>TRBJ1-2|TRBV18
CASSPRDSGGNGYTF
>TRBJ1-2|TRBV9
CASSVQGQYGYTF
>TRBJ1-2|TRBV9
CASSVGFGGNGYTF
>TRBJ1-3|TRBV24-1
CATSEAGGSGNTIYF
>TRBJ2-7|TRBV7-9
CASESGGPTYEQYF
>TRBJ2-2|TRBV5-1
CASSLTVTNTGELFF
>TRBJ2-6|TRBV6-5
CAIGRERSGANVLTF
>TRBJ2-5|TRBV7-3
CASSLTGGVQETQYF
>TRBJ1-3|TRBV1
CTSGTRQGETGNTIYF
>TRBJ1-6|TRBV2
CASTGSTGSPLHF
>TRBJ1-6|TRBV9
CASSVDSPYNSPLHF
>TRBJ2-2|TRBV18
CASSPPGQDYTGELFF
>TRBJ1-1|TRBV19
CASSSEGVTTEAFF
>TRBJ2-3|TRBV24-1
CATTSGGATDTQYF
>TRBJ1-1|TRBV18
CASSPLSGGTEAFF
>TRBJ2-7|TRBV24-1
CATSDNRESSYEQYF
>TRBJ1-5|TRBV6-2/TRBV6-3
CASSYPGTGNQPQHF
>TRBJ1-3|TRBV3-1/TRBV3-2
CASSPGTPGNTIYF
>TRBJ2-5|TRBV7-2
CASSSSGGETQYF
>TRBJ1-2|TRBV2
CASSSNPPGTGGYTF
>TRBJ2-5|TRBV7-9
CASSLEQGQETQYF
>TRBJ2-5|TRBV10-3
CAISPQAQETQYF
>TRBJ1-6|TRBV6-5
CASSYQGQYNSPLHF
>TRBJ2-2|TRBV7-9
CASSSEGRGLADNTGELFF
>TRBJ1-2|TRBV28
CASSFSRVSSYGYTF
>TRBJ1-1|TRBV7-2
CASSLRQVTLAFF
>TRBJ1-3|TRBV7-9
CASSLSSGNTIYF
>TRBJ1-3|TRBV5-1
CASSPGQGPGGNTIYF
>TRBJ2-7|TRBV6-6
CASTYARGYEQYF
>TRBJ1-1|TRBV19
CASSIAPPTGGKAFF